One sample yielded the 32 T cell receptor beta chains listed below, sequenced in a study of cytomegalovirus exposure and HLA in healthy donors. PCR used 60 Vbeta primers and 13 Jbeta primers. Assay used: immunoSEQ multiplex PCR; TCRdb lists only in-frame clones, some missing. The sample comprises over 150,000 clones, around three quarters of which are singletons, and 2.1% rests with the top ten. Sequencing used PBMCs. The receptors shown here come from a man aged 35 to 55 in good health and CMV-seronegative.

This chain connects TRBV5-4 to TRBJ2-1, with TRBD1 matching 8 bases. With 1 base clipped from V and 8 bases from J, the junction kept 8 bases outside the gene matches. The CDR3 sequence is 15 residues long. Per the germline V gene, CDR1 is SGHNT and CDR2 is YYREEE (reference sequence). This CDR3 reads CASSLRRTGSDEQFF. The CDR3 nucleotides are TGTGCCAGCAGCTTGCGCCGGACAGGGAGCGATGAGCAGTTCTTC.

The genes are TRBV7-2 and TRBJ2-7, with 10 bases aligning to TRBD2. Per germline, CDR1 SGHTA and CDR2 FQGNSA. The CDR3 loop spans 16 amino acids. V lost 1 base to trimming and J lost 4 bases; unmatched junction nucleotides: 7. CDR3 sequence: CASSLVSSGSRYEQYF. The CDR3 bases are TGTGCCAGCAGCTTAGTGTCTAGCGGGAGTAGGTACGAGCAGTACTTC.

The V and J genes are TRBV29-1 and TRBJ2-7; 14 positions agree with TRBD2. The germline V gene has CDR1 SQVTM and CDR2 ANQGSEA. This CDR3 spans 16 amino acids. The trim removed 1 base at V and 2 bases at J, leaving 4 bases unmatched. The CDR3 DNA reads TGCAGCGTTGAAGGCGGGACTAGCGGGAGAACCTACGAGCAGTACTTC. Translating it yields CSVEGGTSGRTYEQYF.

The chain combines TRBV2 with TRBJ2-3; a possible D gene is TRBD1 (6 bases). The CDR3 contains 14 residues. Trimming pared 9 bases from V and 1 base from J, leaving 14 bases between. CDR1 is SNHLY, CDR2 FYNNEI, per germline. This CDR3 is CARSGQFRTDTQYF. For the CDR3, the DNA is TGTGCCAGGTCAGGACAGTTCCGCACAGATACGCAGTATTTT.

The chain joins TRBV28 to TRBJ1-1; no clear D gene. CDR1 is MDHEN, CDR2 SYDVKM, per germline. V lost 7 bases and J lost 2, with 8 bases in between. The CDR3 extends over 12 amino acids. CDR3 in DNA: TGTGCCAGCACCCAACTAAACACTGAAGCTTTCTTT. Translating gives CASTQLNTEAFF. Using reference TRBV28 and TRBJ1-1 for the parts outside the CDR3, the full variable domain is DVKVTQSSRYLVKRTGEKVFLECVQDMDHENMFWYRQDPGLGLRLIYFSYDVKMKEKGDIPEGYSVSREKKERFSLILESASTNQTSMYLCASTQLNTEAFFGQGTRLTVV.

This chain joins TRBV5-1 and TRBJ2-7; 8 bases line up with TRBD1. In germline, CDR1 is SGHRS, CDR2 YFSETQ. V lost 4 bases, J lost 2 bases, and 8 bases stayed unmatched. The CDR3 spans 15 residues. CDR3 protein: CASSLQGDPTYEQYF. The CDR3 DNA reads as TGCGCCAGCAGCCTACAGGGGGACCCAACCTACGAGCAGTACTTC.

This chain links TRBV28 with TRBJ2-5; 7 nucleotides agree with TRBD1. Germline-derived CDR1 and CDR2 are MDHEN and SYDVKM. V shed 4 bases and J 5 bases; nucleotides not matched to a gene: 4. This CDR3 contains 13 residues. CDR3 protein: CASSSGGVETQYF. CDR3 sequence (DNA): TGTGCCAGCAGTTCAGGGGGAGTGGAGACCCAGTACTTC.

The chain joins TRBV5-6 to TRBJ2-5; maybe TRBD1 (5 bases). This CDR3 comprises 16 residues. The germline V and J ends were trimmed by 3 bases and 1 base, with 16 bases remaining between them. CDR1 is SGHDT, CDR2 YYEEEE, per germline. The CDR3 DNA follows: TGTGCCAGCAGCTCGTTTCGGACACCTGCCCAAGAGACCCAGTACTTC. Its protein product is CASSSFRTPAQETQYF.

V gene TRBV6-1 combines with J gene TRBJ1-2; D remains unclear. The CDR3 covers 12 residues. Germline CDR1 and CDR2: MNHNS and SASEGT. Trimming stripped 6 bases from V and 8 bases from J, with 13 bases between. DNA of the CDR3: TGTGCCAGCAGCCTAGTAGGGAGCGGCTACACCTTC. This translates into CASSLVGSGYTF.

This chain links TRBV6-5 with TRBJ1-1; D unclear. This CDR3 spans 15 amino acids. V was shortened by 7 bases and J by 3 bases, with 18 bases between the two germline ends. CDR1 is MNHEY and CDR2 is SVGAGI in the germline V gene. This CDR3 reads CASTSLGGIYTEAFF. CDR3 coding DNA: TGTGCCAGCACCTCCTTGGGAGGGATTTACACTGAAGCTTTCTTT.

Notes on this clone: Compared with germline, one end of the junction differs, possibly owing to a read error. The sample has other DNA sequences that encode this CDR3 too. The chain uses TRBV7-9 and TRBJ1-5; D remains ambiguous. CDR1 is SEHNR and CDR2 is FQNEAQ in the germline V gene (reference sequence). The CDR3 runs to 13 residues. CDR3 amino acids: CSSSLGGNQPQHF. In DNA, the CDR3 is TGTTCCAGCAGCTTAGGAGGTAATCAGCCCCAGCATTTT.

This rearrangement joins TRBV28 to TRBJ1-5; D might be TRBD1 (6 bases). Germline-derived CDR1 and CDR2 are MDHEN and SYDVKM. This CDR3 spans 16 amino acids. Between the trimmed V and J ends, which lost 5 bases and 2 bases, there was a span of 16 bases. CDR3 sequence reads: CASSKRTVFGNQPQHF. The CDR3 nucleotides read TGTGCCAGCAGTAAAAGGACAGTTTTTGGCAATCAGCCCCAGCATTTT.

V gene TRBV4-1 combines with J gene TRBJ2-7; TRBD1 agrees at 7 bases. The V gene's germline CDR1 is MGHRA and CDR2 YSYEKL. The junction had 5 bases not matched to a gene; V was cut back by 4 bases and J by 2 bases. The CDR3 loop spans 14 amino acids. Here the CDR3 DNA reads TGCGCCAGCAGCCCGCGACAGGGCGCCTACGAGCAGTACTTC. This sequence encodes CASSPRQGAYEQYF.

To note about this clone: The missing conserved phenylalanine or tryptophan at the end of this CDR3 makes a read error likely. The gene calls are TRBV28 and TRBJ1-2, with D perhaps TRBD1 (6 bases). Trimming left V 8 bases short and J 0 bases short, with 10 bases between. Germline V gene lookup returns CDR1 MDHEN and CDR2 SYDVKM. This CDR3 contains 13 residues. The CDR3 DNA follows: TGTGCCAGCCTCAGGGGTTCTAACTATGGCTACACCCTC. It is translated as CASLRGSNYGYTL.

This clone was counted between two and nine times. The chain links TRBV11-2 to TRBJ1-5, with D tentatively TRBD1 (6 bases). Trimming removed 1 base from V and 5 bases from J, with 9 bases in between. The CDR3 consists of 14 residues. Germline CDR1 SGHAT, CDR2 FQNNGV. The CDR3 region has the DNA TGTGCCAGCAGCTTAGTAGGGGGTGATCAGCCCCAGCATTTT. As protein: CASSLVGGDQPQHF.

CDR3: CASARDSRWGLFF. The CDR3 nucleotides are TGTGCTAGTGCGCGGGACAGCCGTTGGGGGCTGTTTTTT. This chain connects TRBV12-5 to TRBJ2-2, with D tentatively TRBD1 (7 bases). The V gene lost 7 bases and the J gene lost 13 bases, with 19 bases spanning the gap. CDR1 is LGHNT and CDR2 is FRNRAP in the germline V gene. The CDR3 is made up of 13 amino acids.

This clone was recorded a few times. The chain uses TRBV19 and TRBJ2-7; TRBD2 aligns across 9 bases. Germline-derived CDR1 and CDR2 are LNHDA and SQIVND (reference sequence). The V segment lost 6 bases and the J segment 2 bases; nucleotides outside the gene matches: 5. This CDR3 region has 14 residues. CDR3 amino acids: CASRPTSGPYEQYF. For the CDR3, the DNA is TGTGCCAGTAGACCGACTAGCGGACCCTACGAGCAGTACTTC.

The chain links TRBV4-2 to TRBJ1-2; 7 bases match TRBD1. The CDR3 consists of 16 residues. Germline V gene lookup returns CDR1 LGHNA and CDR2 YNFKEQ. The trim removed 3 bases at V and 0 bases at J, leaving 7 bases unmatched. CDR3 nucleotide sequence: TGTGCCAGCAGCCAGTTCTTACAGGGGACTAACTATGGCTACACCTTC. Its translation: CASSQFLQGTNYGYTF.

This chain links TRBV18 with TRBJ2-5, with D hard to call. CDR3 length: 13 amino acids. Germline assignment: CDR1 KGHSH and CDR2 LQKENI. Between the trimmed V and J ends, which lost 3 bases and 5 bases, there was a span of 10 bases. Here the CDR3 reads CASSPYDNETQYF. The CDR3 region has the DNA TGTGCCAGCTCACCCTACGACAATGAGACCCAGTACTTC. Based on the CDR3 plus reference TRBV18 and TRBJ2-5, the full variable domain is NAGVMQNPRHLVRRRGQEARLRCSPMKGHSHVYWYRQLPEEGLKFMVYLQKENIIDESGMPKERFSAEFPKEGPSILRIQQVVRGDSAAYFCASSPYDNETQYFGPGTRLLVL.

This chain's CDR3 is CASSFRGAGEETQYF. CDR3 DNA sequence: TGTGCCAGCAGTTTTAGGGGTGCCGGCGAAGAGACCCAGTACTTC. This sequence joins TRBV6-1 and TRBJ2-5; a possible D gene is TRBD1 (5 bases). Germline V gene lookup returns CDR1 MNHNS and CDR2 SASEGT. The CDR3 loop spans 15 amino acids. Trimming stripped 5 bases from V and 3 bases from J, with 16 bases between.

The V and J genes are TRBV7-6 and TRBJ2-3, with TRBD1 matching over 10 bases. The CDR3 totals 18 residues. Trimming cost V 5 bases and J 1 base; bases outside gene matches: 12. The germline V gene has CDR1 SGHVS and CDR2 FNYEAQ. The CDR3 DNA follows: TGTGCCAGCAGCCAGTTAGAAACCGGGACAGGGGGCACAGATACGCAGTATTTT. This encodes CASSQLETGTGGTDTQYF.

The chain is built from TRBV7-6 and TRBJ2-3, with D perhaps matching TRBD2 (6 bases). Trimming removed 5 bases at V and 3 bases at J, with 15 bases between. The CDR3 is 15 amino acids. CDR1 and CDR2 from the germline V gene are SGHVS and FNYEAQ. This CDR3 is CASSRLVGRTDTQYF. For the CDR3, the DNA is TGTGCCAGCAGCCGACTAGTTGGGAGGACAGATACGCAGTATTTT.

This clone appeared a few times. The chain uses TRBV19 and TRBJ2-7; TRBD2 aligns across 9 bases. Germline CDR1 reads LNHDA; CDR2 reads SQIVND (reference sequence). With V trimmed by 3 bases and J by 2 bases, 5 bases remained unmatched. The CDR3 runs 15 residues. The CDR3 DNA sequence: TGTGCCAGTAGTATCAGACTAGCGGTGGCCTACGAGCAGTACTTC. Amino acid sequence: CASSIRLAVAYEQYF.

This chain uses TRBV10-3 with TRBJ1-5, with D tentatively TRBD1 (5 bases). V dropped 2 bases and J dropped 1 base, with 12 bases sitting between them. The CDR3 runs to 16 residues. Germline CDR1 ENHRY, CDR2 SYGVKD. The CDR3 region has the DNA TGTGCCATCAGTGAGCTCCCCCAGGGAAGCAATCAGCCCCAGCATTTT. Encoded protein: CAISELPQGSNQPQHF.

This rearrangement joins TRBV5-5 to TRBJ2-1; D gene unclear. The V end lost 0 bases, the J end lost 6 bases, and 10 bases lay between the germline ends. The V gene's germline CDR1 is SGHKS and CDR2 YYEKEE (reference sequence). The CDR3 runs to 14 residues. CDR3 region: CASSLAVSSNEQFF. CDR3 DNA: TGTGCCAGCAGCTTGGCGGTTTCGTCCAATGAGCAGTTCTTC.

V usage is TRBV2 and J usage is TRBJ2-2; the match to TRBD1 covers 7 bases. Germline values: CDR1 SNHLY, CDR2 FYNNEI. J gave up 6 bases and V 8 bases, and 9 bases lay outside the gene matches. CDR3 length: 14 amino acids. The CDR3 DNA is TGTGCCAGCGGGGGACAGATCGACCCCGGGGAGCTGTTTTTT. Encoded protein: CASGGQIDPGELFF.

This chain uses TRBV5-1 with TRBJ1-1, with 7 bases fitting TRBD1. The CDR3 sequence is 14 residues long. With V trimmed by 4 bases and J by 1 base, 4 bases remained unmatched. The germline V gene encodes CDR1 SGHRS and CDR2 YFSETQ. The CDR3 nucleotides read TGCGCCAGCAGCACCCGGACAGGGAACACTGAAGCTTTCTTT. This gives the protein CASSTRTGNTEAFF.

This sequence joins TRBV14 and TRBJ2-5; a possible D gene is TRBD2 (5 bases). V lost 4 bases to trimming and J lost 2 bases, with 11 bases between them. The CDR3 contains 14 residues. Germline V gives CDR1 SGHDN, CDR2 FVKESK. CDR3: CASSPRGSQETQYF. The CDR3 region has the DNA TGTGCCAGCAGCCCACGGGGTTCTCAAGAGACCCAGTACTTC.

This chain's CDR3 is CASRAAGVVETQYF. The CDR3, as DNA: TGTGCCAGCAGGGCCGCGGGGGTAGTGGAGACCCAGTACTTC. The J gene is TRBJ2-5, the V gene TRBV6-1; 7 bases match TRBD2. This CDR3 comprises 14 residues. V dropped 6 bases and J dropped 5; count of bases not matched to a gene: 9. CDR1 is MNHNS, CDR2 SASEGT, per germline.

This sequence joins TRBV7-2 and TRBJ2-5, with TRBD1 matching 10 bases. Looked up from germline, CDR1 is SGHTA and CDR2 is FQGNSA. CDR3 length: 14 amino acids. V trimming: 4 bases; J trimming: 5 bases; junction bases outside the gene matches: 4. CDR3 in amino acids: CASSSDRGPETQYF. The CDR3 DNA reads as TGTGCCAGCAGCTCCGACAGGGGGCCGGAGACCCAGTACTTC. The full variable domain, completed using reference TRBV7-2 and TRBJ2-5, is GAGVSQSPSNKVTEKGKDVELRCDPISGHTALYWYRQSLGQGLEFLIYFQGNSAPDKSGLPSDRFSAERTGGSVSTLTIQRTQQEDSAVYLCASSSDRGPETQYFGPGTRLLVL.

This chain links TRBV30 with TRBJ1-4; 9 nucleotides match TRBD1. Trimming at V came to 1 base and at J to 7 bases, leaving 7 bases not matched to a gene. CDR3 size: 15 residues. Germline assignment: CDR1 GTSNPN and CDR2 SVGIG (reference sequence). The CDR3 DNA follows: TGTGCCTGGAGTGCGACCGGGACAGGGCTTGAAAAACTGTTTTTT. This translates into CAWSATGTGLEKLFF.

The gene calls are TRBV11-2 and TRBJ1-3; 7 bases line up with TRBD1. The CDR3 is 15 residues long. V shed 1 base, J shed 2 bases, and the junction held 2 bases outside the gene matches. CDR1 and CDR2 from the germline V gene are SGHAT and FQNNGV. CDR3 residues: CASSLVQGTGNTIYF. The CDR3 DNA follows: TGTGCCAGCAGCTTAGTACAGGGGACTGGAAACACCATATATTTT.